The subject of this entry is one T cell receptor beta chain. CDR3 length: 16 amino acids. In germline, CDR1 is MNHEY, CDR2 SVGEGT. The V and J ends lost 5 bases and 2 bases respectively, with 15 bases between them. The sample is drawn from a study of blood T cell repertoires in COVID-19. Libraries were prepared by immunoSEQ multiplex PCR; TCRdb keeps only in-frame clonotypes and omits some of them. This sample yields over 150,000 clones, of which under 85% are seen a single time; roughly 0.62% belongs to the top ten. The sequence was collected from a man in his 60s with COVID-19, enrolled during active disease. Sequences were obtained from peripheral blood. V gene TRBV6-2 or TRBV6-3 combines with J gene TRBJ2-2; D may be TRBD2 (5 bases). The CDR3 sequence is CASSTRVRGNTGELFF. The CDR3 DNA sequence: TGTGCCAGCAGTACTCGAGTTCGGGGAAACACCGGGGAGCTGTTTTTT.